This T cell receptor (beta chain) emerged from a study of OX40 agonist ivuxolimab in advanced cancers. There are 12 residues in the CDR3. Germline loops: CDR1 MDHEN, CDR2 SYDVKM. V lost 3 bases and J lost 4, with 7 bases in between. For this clone: Antigen: not known.

Regarding the study as a whole: Relative to CD4+, CD8+ T cells held more expanded clones on average.

Sequencing used immunoSEQ multiplex PCR; TCRdb keeps in-frame clones, though not all of them. The sample lists 98,000 or so clones; around 90% were seen once. The TCR was taken from an adult with an advanced solid tumor such as melanoma, head and neck, liver or kidney cancer. This rearrangement joins TRBV28 to TRBJ2-7, with D maybe TRBD1 (5 bases). The sequences come from CD4+ or CD8+ T cells sorted from blood, collected in a trial of the OX40 agonist ivuxolimab. The CDR3 bases are TGTGCCAGCAGTTTGTCAGGGTACGAGCAGTACTTC. Protein: CASSLSGYEQYF.